Below are 10 T cell receptor beta chains sequenced from a single sample in a study of CD8 T cells in Susac syndrome. The RNA input was roughly 0.45 to 1 ug, and it was reverse transcribed with random hexamers. From the immunoSEQ multiplex PCR reads, TCRdb called clonotypes with MiXCR, one entry per CDR3 protein. The repertoire includes 150,000 or so distinct CDR3 sequences, 95% to 96% of them detected once, and under 0.15% sits in the top ten. Sequenced input: CD8+ T cells from PBMCs. All receptors derive from a human donor with multiple sclerosis.

The rearrangement joins TRBV6-2 or TRBV6-3 to TRBJ2-7; D remains unclear. CDR1 is MNHEY, CDR2 SVGEGT, per germline. This CDR3 has 14 residues. The V end lost 8 bases, the J end lost 0 bases, and 14 bases lay between the germline ends. The CDR3 loop reads CASRPGASSYEQYV. The CDR3 DNA sequence: TGTGCCAGCCGTCCGGGCGCGAGCTCCTACGAGCAGTACGTC.

The rearrangement links TRBV25-1 to TRBJ2-7, with a weak D call TRBD1 (6 bases). Germline lookup yields CDR1 MGHDK and CDR2 SYGVNS. The V and J ends lost 4 bases and 6 bases respectively, with 7 bases between them. The CDR3 totals 11 residues. The CDR3 DNA follows: TGTGCCAGCAGTGCAGGGGTCGAGCAGTACGTC. Its protein is CASSAGVEQYV.

The CDR3 here is CASSQDMGAYEQYF. CDR3 bases: TGCGCCAGCAGCCAAGATATGGGGGCTTACGAGCAGTACTTC. V is TRBV4-1 and J is TRBJ2-7; weak D call: TRBD1 (6 bases). The germline CDR1 and CDR2 sequences are MGHRA and YSYEKL. The CDR3 has 14 amino acids. V gave up 0 bases and J gave up 4 bases, with 10 bases separating them.

The chain carries TRBV2 and TRBJ2-4; a possible D gene is TRBD1 (5 bases). Trimming removed 4 bases at V and 10 bases at J, with 11 bases between. Germline CDR1 and CDR2: SNHLY and FYNNEI. The CDR3 loop spans 12 amino acids. The CDR3 nucleotides are TGTGCCAGCAGTGGGCACAGGCGGATTCAGTACTTC. Translating it yields CASSGHRRIQYF.

The chain combines TRBV12-3 or TRBV12-4 with TRBJ2-7; D is undetermined. This CDR3 has 15 amino acids. V was pared by 5 bases and J by 1 base, with 15 bases between. CDR3 sequence: CASSLSTIESYEQYF. DNA of the CDR3: TGTGCCAGCAGTCTCTCGACAATAGAGTCCTACGAGCAGTACTTC.

The chain recombines TRBV30 with TRBJ1-5; D remains ambiguous. CDR3 length: 15 residues. Germline V lookup: CDR1 GTSNPN, CDR2 SVGIG (reference sequence). The V end was cut by 0 bases, the J end by 5 bases, with 14 bases between. CDR3: CAWSVLGVGDQPQHF. CDR3 sequence (DNA): TGTGCCTGGAGTGTACTTGGGGTAGGCGATCAGCCCCAGCATTTT.

This chain joins TRBV6-5 and TRBJ1-1; a possible D gene is TRBD1 (6 bases). V lost 7 bases and J lost 8, with 11 bases in between. CDR1 is MNHEY and CDR2 is SVGAGI in the germline V gene. This CDR3 has 11 residues. The CDR3 sequence is CASTLGTEAFF. The CDR3 DNA sequence: TGTGCCAGCACCTTAGGGACAGAAGCTTTCTTT.

V gene TRBV12-3 or TRBV12-4 combines with J gene TRBJ1-6; TRBD1 is a possible D gene (5 bases). V shed 3 bases and J shed 6 bases, with 9 bases lying between them. The length of the CDR3 is 14 residues. CDR3 loop: CASSFGGVNSPLHF. The DNA for the CDR3 is TGTGCCAGCAGTTTCGGAGGGGTTAATTCACCCCTCCACTTT.

The J gene is TRBJ1-6, the V gene TRBV30, with 8 bases fitting TRBD1. J gave up 7 bases and V 3 bases, and 11 bases lay outside the gene matches. Germline CDR1 and CDR2: GTSNPN and SVGIG (reference sequence). This CDR3 is built from 16 residues. CDR3 DNA sequence: TGTGCCTGGAGAGGATCGATACAGGGGGAGAATTCACCCCTCCACTTT. Encoded protein: CAWRGSIQGENSPLHF. Using reference TRBV30 and TRBJ1-6 for the parts outside the CDR3, the full variable domain is SQTIHQWPATLVQPVGSPLSLECTVEGTSNPNLYWYRQAAGRGLQLLFYSVGIGQISSEVPQNLSASRPQDRQFILSSKKLLLSDSGFYLCAWRGSIQGENSPLHFGNGTRLTVT.

The V and J genes are TRBV25-1 and TRBJ2-1; D is perhaps TRBD2 (5 bases). The CDR3 totals 13 residues. Trimming removed 5 bases from V and 10 bases from J, with 15 bases in between. CDR1 and CDR2 (germline): MGHDK, SYGVNS. The chain's CDR3 is CASSPSEAGEQFF. CDR3 nucleotides: TGTGCCAGCAGTCCTTCAGAGGCGGGCGAGCAGTTCTTC.